The 17 T cell receptor beta chains given below trace back to one sample, sequenced in a study of CD8 T cells in ankylosing spondylitis. TCRdb fed the 5' RACE reads into MiXCR, producing one record per CDR3 protein. There are about 250,000 distinct CDR3 sequences in the sample; over 15% occur only once, and approximately 32% lies in the top ten. The sequenced sample was blood, either unsorted or a sorted T cell fraction (not recorded which). The receptors stem from a male donor with ankylosing spondylitis or in good health (not recorded which).

Only a few counts were recorded for this clonotype. V is TRBV12-5 and J is TRBJ2-7; TRBD1 aligns across 10 bases. The CDR3 spans 13 residues. Losses at the gene ends were 7 bases for V and 6 bases for J; bases not matched to a gene: 6. Germline lookup yields CDR1 LGHNT and CDR2 FRNRAP. Here the CDR3 reads CASASTGGSEQYF. Written as DNA, the CDR3 is TGTGCTAGTGCCTCGACAGGGGGCAGCGAGCAGTACTTC.

This clonotype was seen only a few times. The genes are TRBV5-5 and TRBJ1-3; D is undetermined. This CDR3 comprises 16 residues. V was pared by 1 base and J by 0 bases, with 11 bases between. Germline values: CDR1 SGHKS, CDR2 YYEKEE (reference sequence). The CDR3 sequence is CASSLHPDTSGNTIYF. CDR3 DNA sequence: TGTGCCAGCAGCTTGCACCCCGATACCTCTGGAAACACCATATATTTT.

This clonotype was found many times. CDR3 amino acids: CSVESTTEETQYF. DNA of the CDR3: TGCAGCGTTGAATCCACCACGGAGGAGACCCAGTACTTC. The V and J genes are TRBV29-1 and TRBJ2-5; unclear D gene. The CDR3 is 13 residues long. V lost 2 bases to trimming and J lost 5 bases, with 12 bases between them. Germline assignment: CDR1 SQVTM and CDR2 ANQGSEA. The whole variable domain, remainder taken from reference TRBV29-1 and TRBJ2-5, is SAVISQKPSRDICQRGTSLTIQCQVDSQVTMMFWYRQQPGQSLTLIATANQGSEATYESGFVIDKFPISRPNLTFSTLTVSNMSPEDSSIYLCSVESTTEETQYFGPGTRLLVL.

This clonotype was found many times. The CDR3 DNA sequence: TGTGCCAGCAGTTCCCAGGACAGGGACTACGAGCAGTACTTC. Amino acids: CASSSQDRDYEQYF. The chain recombines TRBV7-9 with TRBJ2-7, with 8 nucleotides matching TRBD1. Trimming at V came to 6 bases and at J to 3 bases, leaving 7 bases not matched to a gene. CDR3 length: 14 amino acids. The germline gives CDR1 SEHNR, CDR2 FQNEAQ (reference sequence).

CDR3 sequence reads: CASSQDSLRSSGFYNEQFF. The CDR3 DNA is TGTGCCAGCAGCCAAGACAGCCTTAGGTCTAGCGGATTCTACAATGAGCAGTTCTTC. The chain employs TRBV3-1 and TRBJ2-1; the match to TRBD2 covers 7 bases. The CDR3 length is 19 residues. J was trimmed by 3 bases and V by 0 bases; bases with no gene match: 14. Germline V CDR1 and CDR2: LGHDT, YNNKEL (reference sequence).

V usage is TRBV12-3 or TRBV12-4 and J usage is TRBJ2-2; 14 nucleotides align to TRBD2. There are 15 residues in the CDR3. The ends lost 6 bases at V and 7 bases at J; junction bases unmatched: 4. The CDR3 loop is CASRGLAGVGGELFF. As DNA, the CDR3 is TGTGCCAGCAGGGGACTAGCGGGAGTTGGCGGGGAGCTGTTTTTT.

This sequence joins TRBV2 and TRBJ1-5; the D gene is possibly TRBD1 (6 bases). CDR3 length equals 15 residues. The germline V and J ends were trimmed by 4 bases and 2 bases, with 12 bases remaining between them. The germline gives CDR1 SNHLY, CDR2 FYNNEI. CDR3 sequence: CASSVAGAGNQPQHF. The CDR3 nucleotides are TGTGCCAGCAGTGTAGCGGGGGCAGGCAATCAGCCCCAGCATTTT.

This clonotype has at least ten counts. The chain links TRBV9 to TRBJ2-2; TRBD1 matches at 8 bases. The germline gives CDR1 SGDLS, CDR2 YYNGEE. The ends lost 2 bases at V and 1 base at J; junction bases unmatched: 1. This CDR3 comprises 15 residues. CDR3 nucleotides: TGTGCCAGCAGCGTGGACAGGGTGAACACCGGGGAGCTGTTTTTT. It encodes CASSVDRVNTGELFF.

This clonotype was found a few times. This sequence joins TRBV24-1 and TRBJ2-1; no reliable D call. Deletions cut 0 bases from V and 9 bases from J, with 11 bases between. The CDR3 has 14 amino acids. Germline V CDR1 and CDR2: KGHDR, SFDVKD. The CDR3 protein is CATSDLGSIGEQFF. CDR3 coding DNA: TGTGCCACCAGTGATTTGGGGTCGATAGGTGAGCAGTTCTTC.

This chain connects TRBV29-1 to TRBJ2-5, with D hard to call. Germline CDR1 and CDR2: SQVTM and ANQGSEA. This CDR3 is built from 10 residues. Trimming took off 5 bases at V and 5 bases at J, with 6 bases between the two ends. The CDR3 DNA follows: TGCAGCGTTCCCTTGGAGACCCAGTACTTC. It yields the protein CSVPLETQYF.

The rearrangement uses TRBV29-1 and TRBJ2-1, with D unclear. CDR1 is SQVTM and CDR2 is ANQGSEA in the germline V gene. CDR3 length: 12 amino acids. V shed 5 bases and J shed 8 bases, with 13 bases lying between them. DNA of the CDR3: TGCAGCGTTAACGAAAGCACCGATGAGCAGTTCTTC. The encoded protein is CSVNESTDEQFF.

The chain couples TRBV6-1 to TRBJ1-2, with TRBD1 identical over 8 bases. CDR3 length equals 15 residues. V was pared by 6 bases and J by 4 bases, with 10 bases of the junction left unmatched. CDR1 is MNHNS and CDR2 is SASEGT in the germline V gene. In DNA form, the CDR3 reads TGTGCCAGCAGATCAGGGGGCGGGTCGGTCTATGGCTACACCTTC. This sequence encodes CASRSGGGSVYGYTF.

The chain has TRBV5-1 and TRBJ2-2, with 13 positions matching TRBD2. The V gene's germline CDR1 is SGHRS and CDR2 YFSETQ. This CDR3 region has 16 residues. J lost 6 bases, V lost 3 bases, and 5 bases had no gene match. CDR3 bases: TGCGCCAGCAGCTCTGGACTAGCGGGAGTGCCCGGGGAGCTGTTTTTT. This gives the protein CASSSGLAGVPGELFF.

This clonotype has only a few counts. V usage is TRBV9 and J usage is TRBJ2-1, with D perhaps matching TRBD1 or TRBD2 (7 bases each). Germline loops: CDR1 SGDLS, CDR2 YYNGEE. CDR3 length: 16 residues. V was pared by 0 bases and J by 6 bases, with 16 bases between. CDR3 DNA sequence: TGTGCCAGCAGCGTAGTGGGGAGGGGGCAGGTCAATGAGCAGTTCTTC. Protein sequence: CASSVVGRGQVNEQFF.

The CDR3 sequence is CATSRERLNTGELFF. CDR3 in DNA: TGTGCCACCAGCAGAGAGAGACTTAACACCGGGGAGCTGTTTTTT. The chain combines TRBV15 with TRBJ2-2; D not certain. Germline V lookup: CDR1 LNHNV, CDR2 YYDKDF (reference sequence). V gave up 0 bases and J gave up 2 bases, with 7 bases separating them. The CDR3 consists of 15 residues.

This rearrangement joins TRBV27 to TRBJ1-5, with D maybe TRBD1 (6 bases). CDR3 length equals 16 residues. Per germline, CDR1 MNHEY and CDR2 SMNVEV (reference sequence). V dropped 2 bases and J dropped 2 bases, with 13 bases sitting between them. The CDR3 DNA follows: TGTGCCAGCAGTTTAATAGGCAGGGGAGGCAATCAGCCCCAGCATTTT. It is translated as CASSLIGRGGNQPQHF.

This clonotype appeared a few times. J is TRBJ2-1 and V is TRBV7-6, with 8 bases that match TRBD2. The CDR3 totals 14 residues. J lost 7 bases, V lost 5 bases, and 7 bases had no gene match. Germline lookup yields CDR1 SGHVS and CDR2 FNYEAQ. As DNA, the CDR3 is TGTGCCAGCAGCCCCTGGACTAGCCAGAATGAGCAGTTCTTC. As protein: CASSPWTSQNEQFF.